The next 30 T cell receptor beta chains were all read from a single sample in a study of long-term antiretroviral therapy in people with HIV. Assay version v3.0 of immunoSEQ was used, and it was run at survey level. Assay: immunoSEQ multiplex PCR; the TCRdb copy retains only in-frame clones and omits some. The top ten clones hold 15% of a sample with 17,000 or so clones, 60% to 80% of them seen once. Specimen: unsorted PBMCs, collected roughly 2.1 years before starting antiretroviral therapy. The receptor source for this set is a man aged 30 to 39 with HIV.

In its sample, this clone was seen a few times. The chain has TRBV10-1 and TRBJ2-2, with D hard to call. The germline gives CDR1 WNHNN, CDR2 SYGVQD (reference sequence). V was cut by 5 bases and J by 5 bases, with 12 bases left in between. This CDR3 spans 14 amino acids. CDR3 region: CASSSRVETGELFF. CDR3 DNA: TGCGCCAGCAGTAGTAGGGTTGAGACCGGGGAGCTGTTTTTT.

The V call is TRBV19, the J call TRBJ1-1; D is perhaps TRBD1 (6 bases). Germline V lookup: CDR1 LNHDA, CDR2 SQIVND (reference sequence). V gave up 3 bases and J gave up 6 bases, with 11 bases separating them. The CDR3 length is 13 residues. CDR3 sequence reads: CASSMQGWAEAFF. The DNA for the CDR3 is TGTGCCAGTAGTATGCAGGGGTGGGCTGAAGCTTTCTTT. Based on the CDR3 plus reference TRBV19 and TRBJ1-1, the full variable domain is DGGITQSPKYLFRKEGQNVTLSCEQNLNHDAMYWYRQDPGQGLRLIYYSQIVNDFQKGDIAEGYSVSREKKESFPLTVTSAQKNPTAFYLCASSMQGWAEAFFGQGTRLTVV.

This sequence joins TRBV5-5 and TRBJ1-2, with 7 bases lining up with TRBD1. The ends lost 0 bases at V and 4 bases at J; junction bases unmatched: 9. Germline lookup yields CDR1 SGHKS and CDR2 YYEKEE (reference sequence). The CDR3 covers 16 residues. The CDR3 DNA reads TGTGCCAGCAGCTTGGCCGCGACAGGGATTTTCTATGGCTACACCTTC. Its protein is CASSLAATGIFYGYTF.

The rearrangement uses TRBV21-1 and TRBJ2-7. TRBV21-1 constitutes a pseudogene. The CDR3 runs 13 residues. DNA of the CDR3: TGTGCCAGCAGCCGCTGGGTAGCCTACGAGCAGTACTTC. It encodes CASSRWVAYEQYF.

The rearrangement uses TRBV27 and TRBJ1-1; the D is unclear. This CDR3 is 15 amino acids long. CDR1 is MNHEY, CDR2 SMNVEV, per germline (reference sequence). V dropped 6 bases and J dropped 3 bases, with 17 bases sitting between them. This CDR3 reads CASRFYSRGDTEAFF. The CDR3 region has the DNA TGTGCCAGCAGATTCTACTCCCGGGGAGACACTGAAGCTTTCTTT.

This clone was seen just once. This rearrangement joins TRBV5-6 to TRBJ2-3; D might be TRBD1 (5 bases). The CDR3 totals 13 residues. Germline V CDR1 and CDR2: SGHDT, YYEEEE. V was pared by 2 bases and J by 5 bases, with 9 bases between. Written as DNA, the CDR3 is TGTGCCAGCAGCTTCAGGGCAGGAGATACGCAGTATTTT. Its protein product is CASSFRAGDTQYF.

V usage is TRBV21-1 and J usage is TRBJ1-5. TRBV21-1 is designated a pseudogene. There are 18 residues in the CDR3. In nucleotides, the CDR3 is TGTGCCAGCAGCCCCGATGGGGGGTCGAGGGGGGGTTATCAGCCCCAGCATTTT. It yields the protein CASSPDGGSRGGYQPQHF.

The CDR3 region is CARSFILKGEQFF. The CDR3 DNA follows: TGTGCCAGAAGCTTCATCCTGAAGGGTGAGCAGTTCTTC. The chain recombines TRBV5-3 with TRBJ2-1; D remains ambiguous. TRBV5-3 qualifies as an ORF whose function is uncertain. Trimming stripped 2 bases from V and 9 bases from J, with 12 bases between. The CDR3 spans 13 residues.

The chain employs TRBV28 and TRBJ2-7; a possible D gene is TRBD2 (6 bases). Germline values: CDR1 MDHEN, CDR2 SYDVKM. The CDR3 is made up of 14 amino acids. V lost 4 bases and J lost 4, with 14 bases in between. The CDR3 region is CASSSAPRGYEQYF. The CDR3 DNA sequence: TGTGCCAGCAGTTCTGCCCCTCGGGGGTACGAGCAGTACTTC.

The V gene is TRBV10-3, the J gene TRBJ2-2, with 7 bases lining up with TRBD1. The CDR3 is 16 residues long. V was clipped by 11 bases and J by 3 bases; unmatched bases: 15. Germline assignment: CDR1 ENHRY and CDR2 SYGVKD. As DNA, the CDR3 is TGTGCCGCCGCTAAATCCGGGACAGAAGACACCGGGGAGCTGTTTTTT. Translated, it gives CAAAKSGTEDTGELFF.

The chain is built from TRBV27 and TRBJ2-1, with 10 positions matching TRBD2. The V segment lost 8 bases and the J segment 5 bases; nucleotides outside the gene matches: 3. Germline loops: CDR1 MNHEY, CDR2 SMNVEV (reference sequence). The CDR3 extends over 13 amino acids. CDR3 nucleotides: TGTGCCAGCTTAGCGGGAGGAAACAATGAGCAGTTCTTC. Residues: CASLAGGNNEQFF.

In DNA form, the CDR3 reads TGTGCCAGCAGTTACCAAGAGGGGGGCCAGAATGAGCAGTTCTTC. Protein sequence: CASSYQEGGQNEQFF. The rearrangement links TRBV6-6 to TRBJ2-1; D assignment may be TRBD1 or TRBD2 (6 bases each). The length of the CDR3 is 15 residues. Germline V gene data show CDR1 as MNHNY and CDR2 as SVGAGI (reference sequence). The V and J ends lost 2 bases and 7 bases respectively, with 15 bases between them.

This sequence joins TRBV5-6 and TRBJ2-5; weak D call: TRBD2 (6 bases). V lost 4 bases and J 5 bases, leaving 12 bases between the germline ends. The CDR3 is 13 amino acids. Germline CDR1 and CDR2: SGHDT and YYEEEE. CDR3 DNA sequence: TGTGCCAGCAGCCGGGAGCGTGGGGAGACCCAGTACTTC. Protein: CASSRERGETQYF.

This clone was detected a few times. The V call is TRBV30, the J call TRBJ1-1; maybe TRBD1 (5 bases). Trimming removed 1 base from V and 1 base from J, with 7 bases in between. The germline gives CDR1 GTSNPN, CDR2 SVGIG (reference sequence). The CDR3 consists of 13 residues. The CDR3 reads CAWSAQGNTEAFF. The CDR3, as DNA: TGTGCCTGGAGTGCCCAGGGGAACACTGAAGCTTTCTTT.

This chain joins TRBV28 and TRBJ1-5, with 7 positions matching TRBD1. In germline, CDR1 is MDHEN, CDR2 SYDVKM. The junction had 5 bases not matched to a gene; V was cut back by 7 bases and J by 2 bases. CDR3 length: 14 residues. Here the CDR3 DNA reads TGTGCCAGCAACAGACAGGGCGGCAATCAGCCCCAGCATTTT. It specifies CASNRQGGNQPQHF.

The rearrangement uses TRBV2 and TRBJ2-2; tentative D call: TRBD1 (5 bases). The germline V and J ends were trimmed by 4 bases and 6 bases, with 6 bases remaining between them. CDR1 and CDR2 from the germline V gene are SNHLY and FYNNEI. This CDR3 is built from 12 residues. In DNA, the CDR3 is TGTGCCAGCAGTGGGACATCCGGGGAGCTGTTTTTT. Its protein is CASSGTSGELFF.

The rearrangement links TRBV7-3 to TRBJ2-1, with a tentative D call TRBD2 (5 bases). V dropped 3 bases and J dropped 9 bases, with 12 bases sitting between them. Germline CDR1 is SGHTA and CDR2 is FQGTGA. The CDR3 extends over 13 amino acids. CDR3 protein: CASSLNGVGEQFF. The CDR3 DNA is TGTGCCAGCAGCTTGAACGGGGTAGGTGAGCAGTTCTTC. Drawing the rest from reference TRBV7-3 and TRBJ2-1, the complete variable domain is GAGVSQTPSNKVTEKGKYVELRCDPISGHTALYWYRQSLGQGPEFLIYFQGTGAADDSGLPNDRFFAVRPEGSVSTLKIQRTERGDSAVYLCASSLNGVGEQFFGPGTRLTVL.

The gene calls are TRBV14 and TRBJ2-5; 8 positions agree with TRBD2. Germline CDR1 is SGHDN and CDR2 is FVKESK. J was trimmed by 3 bases and V by 4 bases; bases with no gene match: 7. The CDR3 runs to 15 residues. CDR3 in amino acids: CASSPIRAGEETQYF. In DNA form, the CDR3 reads TGTGCCAGCAGCCCCATTAGAGCGGGGGAAGAGACCCAGTACTTC. Variable domain in full (rest from reference TRBV14 and TRBJ2-5): EAGVTQFPSHSVIEKGQTVTLRCDPISGHDNLYWYRRVMGKEIKFLLHFVKESKQDESGMPNNRFLAERTGGTYSTLKVQPAELEDSGVYFCASSPIRAGEETQYFGPGTRLLVL.

This sequence joins TRBV5-1 and TRBJ1-4; D is unclear. V gave up 3 bases and J gave up 1 base, with 10 bases separating them. The CDR3 covers 15 residues. The germline V gene encodes CDR1 SGHRS and CDR2 YFSETQ. CDR3 DNA sequence: TGCGCCAGCAGCTCCGGAAAAGGAACTAATGAAAAACTGTTTTTT. This gives the protein CASSSGKGTNEKLFF.

CDR3 loop: CASSYSRTGSNNEQYF. For the CDR3, the DNA is TGTGCCAGCAGTTACTCGAGGACAGGGAGTAATAACGAGCAGTACTTC. The genes are TRBV6-6 and TRBJ2-7, with 8 bases that match TRBD1. The CDR3 is 16 residues long. CDR1 and CDR2 (germline): MNHNY, SVGAGI (reference sequence). V shed 0 bases and J 5 bases; nucleotides not matched to a gene: 9.

For the CDR3, the DNA is TGTGCCAGCAGCAAGGGAGGACAGGGGAACTATGGCTACACCTTC. Protein: CASSKGGQGNYGYTF. The rearrangement joins TRBV21-1 to TRBJ1-2; the DNA was not used to check the table's D call, TRBD1. TRBV21-1 is noted as a pseudogene. CDR3 size: 15 residues.

The V and J genes are TRBV19 and TRBJ2-2, with a weak D call TRBD2 (6 bases). Germline V gives CDR1 LNHDA, CDR2 SQIVND (reference sequence). Trimming pared 10 bases from V and 5 bases from J, leaving 20 bases between. CDR3 size: 15 residues. This CDR3 reads CATSRQQGGTGELFF. CDR3 nucleotides: TGTGCCACCTCAAGGCAGCAGGGAGGTACCGGGGAGCTGTTTTTT. The entire variable domain, with the rest obtained from reference TRBV19 and TRBJ2-2, is as follows: DGGITQSPKYLFRKEGQNVTLSCEQNLNHDAMYWYRQDPGQGLRLIYYSQIVNDFQKGDIAEGYSVSREKKESFPLTVTSAQKNPTAFYLCATSRQQGGTGELFFGEGSRLTVL.

V gene TRBV21-1 combines with J gene TRBJ1-2. TRBV21-1 is a recognized pseudogene. The CDR3 runs 14 residues. DNA for the CDR3: TGTGCCAGCAGCCTCCCCCGGGGGCACTATGGCTACACCTTC. Protein: CASSLPRGHYGYTF.

V is TRBV28 and J is TRBJ2-3; TRBD2 matches at 7 bases. This CDR3 spans 15 amino acids. The V segment lost 5 bases and the J segment 5 bases; nucleotides outside the gene matches: 10. Germline V lookup: CDR1 MDHEN, CDR2 SYDVKM. CDR3 sequence: CASSTGRGREDTQYF. For the CDR3, the DNA is TGTGCCAGCAGTACGGGACGGGGGAGGGAAGATACGCAGTATTTT.

This clone has more than one count but fewer than ten. The chain uses TRBV5-1 and TRBJ2-2; 9 bases agree with TRBD1. CDR3 length equals 15 residues. CDR1 and CDR2 (germline): SGHRS, YFSETQ. V shed 4 bases, J shed 1 base, and the junction held 2 bases outside the gene matches. The CDR3 is CASSLGQGNTGELFF. As DNA, the CDR3 is TGCGCCAGCAGCCTGGGACAGGGGAACACCGGGGAGCTGTTTTTT.

In its sample, this clone was seen a few times. The chain has TRBV2 and TRBJ1-6; 7 positions match TRBD1. The V and J ends lost 6 bases and 10 bases, in that order; junction bases with no gene match: 15. Germline V lookup: CDR1 SNHLY, CDR2 FYNNEI. The CDR3 is 16 residues long. CDR3 amino acids: CASSLSITGERSPLHF. The CDR3 DNA sequence: TGTGCCAGCAGCCTATCTATTACAGGGGAGAGGTCACCCCTCCACTTT. The whole variable domain, remainder taken from reference TRBV2 and TRBJ1-6, is EPEVTQTPSHQVTQMGQEVILRCVPISNHLYFYWYRQILGQKVEFLVSFYNNEISEKSEIFDDQFSVERPDGSNFTLKIRSTKLEDSAMYFCASSLSITGERSPLHFGNGTRLTVT.

This chain connects TRBV28 to TRBJ2-3; the D gene is possibly TRBD2 (6 bases). Germline lookup yields CDR1 MDHEN and CDR2 SYDVKM. The CDR3 spans 17 residues. Deletions cut 2 bases from V and 1 base from J, with 16 bases between. The CDR3 protein is CASSLDRRASGTDTQYF. Written as DNA, the CDR3 is TGTGCCAGCAGTTTAGATCGAAGGGCTAGCGGCACAGATACGCAGTATTTT.

The CDR3 protein is CASSSQQGNEQFF. In DNA, the CDR3 is TGTGCCAGCTCATCACAACAGGGGAATGAGCAGTTCTTC. The genes are TRBV18 and TRBJ2-1, with TRBD1 matching over 7 bases. Unmatched junction bases numbered 5, after V lost 5 bases and J lost 7 bases. The germline gives CDR1 KGHSH, CDR2 LQKENI. This CDR3 spans 13 amino acids.

This chain uses TRBV6-1 with TRBJ1-5; unclear D gene. CDR1 and CDR2 (germline): MNHNS, SASEGT. The V gene lost 2 bases and the J gene lost 1 base, with 12 bases spanning the gap. The CDR3 extends over 16 amino acids. CDR3 sequence (DNA): TGTGCCAGCAGTGAAATGGGAGGAGGAAGCAATCAGCCCCAGCATTTT. Protein sequence: CASSEMGGGSNQPQHF.

This clone occurred a few times. This CDR3 reads CASGSIYGYTF. CDR3 coding DNA: TGTGCCAGCGGAAGTATCTATGGCTACACCTTC. The chain uses TRBV28 and TRBJ1-2, with D uncertain. This CDR3 has 11 residues. Germline V gene sequence: CDR1 MDHEN, CDR2 SYDVKM. The V gene lost 8 bases and the J gene lost 4 bases, with 8 bases spanning the gap.